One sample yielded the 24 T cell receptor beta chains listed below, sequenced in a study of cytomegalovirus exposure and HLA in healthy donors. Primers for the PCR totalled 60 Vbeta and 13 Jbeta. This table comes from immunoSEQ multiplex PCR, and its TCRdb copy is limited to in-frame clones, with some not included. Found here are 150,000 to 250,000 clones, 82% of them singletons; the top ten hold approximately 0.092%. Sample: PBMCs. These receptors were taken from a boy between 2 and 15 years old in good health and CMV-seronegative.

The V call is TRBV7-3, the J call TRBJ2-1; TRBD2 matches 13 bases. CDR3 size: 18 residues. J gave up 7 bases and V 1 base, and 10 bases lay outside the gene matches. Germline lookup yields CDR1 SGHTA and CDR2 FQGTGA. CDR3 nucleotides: TGTGCCAGCAGCTTAAAGCCCTTCACTAGCGGGGGGGCGAATGAGCAGTTCTTC. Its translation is CASSLKPFTSGGANEQFF.

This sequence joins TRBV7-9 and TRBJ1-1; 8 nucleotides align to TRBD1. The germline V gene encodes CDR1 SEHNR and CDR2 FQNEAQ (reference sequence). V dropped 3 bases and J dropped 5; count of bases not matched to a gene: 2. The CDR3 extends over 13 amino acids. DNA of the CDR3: TGTGCCAGCAGCTTCACAGGGGGAACTGAAGCTTTCTTT. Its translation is CASSFTGGTEAFF.

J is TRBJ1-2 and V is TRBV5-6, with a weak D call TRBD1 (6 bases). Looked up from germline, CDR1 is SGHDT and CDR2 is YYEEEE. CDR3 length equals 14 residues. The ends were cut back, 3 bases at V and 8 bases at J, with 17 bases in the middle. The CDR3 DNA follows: TGTGCCAGCAGCTCCCCCTGGGGGCAATTGGGCTACACCTTC. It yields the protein CASSSPWGQLGYTF.

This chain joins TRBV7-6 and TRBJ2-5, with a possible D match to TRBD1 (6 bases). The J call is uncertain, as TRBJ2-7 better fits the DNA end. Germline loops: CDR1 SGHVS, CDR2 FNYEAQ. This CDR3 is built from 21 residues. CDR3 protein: CASSFRPIPQGPPFIAYEQYF. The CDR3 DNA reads TGTGCCAGCAGCTTTAGGCCCATACCACAGGGCCCGCCTTTCATAGCCTACGAGCAGTACTTC.

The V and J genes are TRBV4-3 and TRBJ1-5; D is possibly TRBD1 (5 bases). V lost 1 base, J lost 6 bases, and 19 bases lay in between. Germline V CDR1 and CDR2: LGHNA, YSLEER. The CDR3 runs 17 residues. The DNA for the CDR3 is TGCGCCAGCAGCCAAGGTGCCCGCGGGGCGGCAGTTCAGCCCCAGCATTTT. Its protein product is CASSQGARGAAVQPQHF.

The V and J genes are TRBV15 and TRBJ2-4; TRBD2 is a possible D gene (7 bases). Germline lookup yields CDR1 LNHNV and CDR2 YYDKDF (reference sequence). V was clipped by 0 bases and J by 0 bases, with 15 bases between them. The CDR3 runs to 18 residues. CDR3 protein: CATSRDKGGGLAKNIQYF. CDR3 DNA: TGTGCCACCAGCAGAGATAAAGGGGGGGGTCTAGCCAAAAACATTCAGTACTTC.

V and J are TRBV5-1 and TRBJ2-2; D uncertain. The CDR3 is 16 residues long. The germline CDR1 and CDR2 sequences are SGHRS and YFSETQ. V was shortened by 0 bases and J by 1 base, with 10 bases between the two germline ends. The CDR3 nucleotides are TGCGCCAGCAGCTTGGATACTCCGGGGAACACCGGGGAGCTGTTTTTT. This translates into CASSLDTPGNTGELFF. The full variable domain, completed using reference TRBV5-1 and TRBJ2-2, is KAGVTQTPRYLIKTRGQQVTLSCSPISGHRSVSWYQQTPGQGLQFLFEYFSETQRNKGNFPGRFSGRQFSNSRSEMNVSTLELGDSALYLCASSLDTPGNTGELFFGEGSRLTVL.

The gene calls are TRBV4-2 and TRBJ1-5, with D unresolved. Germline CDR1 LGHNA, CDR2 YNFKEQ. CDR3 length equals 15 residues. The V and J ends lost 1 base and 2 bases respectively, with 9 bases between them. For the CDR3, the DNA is TGTGCCAGCAGCCAAGGGTCGGCGGGCAATCAGCCCCAGCATTTT. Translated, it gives CASSQGSAGNQPQHF.

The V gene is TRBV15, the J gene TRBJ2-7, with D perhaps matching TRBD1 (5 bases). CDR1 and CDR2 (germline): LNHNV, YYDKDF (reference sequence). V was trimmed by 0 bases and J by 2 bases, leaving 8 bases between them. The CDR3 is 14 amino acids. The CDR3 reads CATSREVGPYEQYF. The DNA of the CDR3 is TGTGCCACCAGCAGAGAAGTGGGGCCCTACGAGCAGTACTTC.

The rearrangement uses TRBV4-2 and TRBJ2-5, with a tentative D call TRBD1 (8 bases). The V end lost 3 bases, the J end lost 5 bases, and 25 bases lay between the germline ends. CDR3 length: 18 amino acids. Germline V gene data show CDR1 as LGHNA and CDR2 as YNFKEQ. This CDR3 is CASSHHADREGLRETQYF. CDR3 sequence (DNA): TGTGCCAGCAGCCATCATGCGGACAGGGAGGGACTCCGGGAGACCCAGTACTTC.

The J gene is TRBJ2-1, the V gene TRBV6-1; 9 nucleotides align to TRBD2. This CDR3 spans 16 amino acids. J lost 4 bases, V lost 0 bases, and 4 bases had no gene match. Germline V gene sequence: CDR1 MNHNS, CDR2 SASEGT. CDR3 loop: CASSEALAGLYNEQFF. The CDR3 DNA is TGTGCCAGCAGTGAAGCTCTAGCGGGGTTATACAATGAGCAGTTCTTC.

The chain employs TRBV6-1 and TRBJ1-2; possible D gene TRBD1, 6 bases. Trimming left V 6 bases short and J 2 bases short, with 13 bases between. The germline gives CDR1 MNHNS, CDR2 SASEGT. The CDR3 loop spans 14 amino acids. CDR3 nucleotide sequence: TGTGCCAGCAGCATAGGGGGGGGGAACTATGGCTACACCTTC. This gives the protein CASSIGGGNYGYTF.

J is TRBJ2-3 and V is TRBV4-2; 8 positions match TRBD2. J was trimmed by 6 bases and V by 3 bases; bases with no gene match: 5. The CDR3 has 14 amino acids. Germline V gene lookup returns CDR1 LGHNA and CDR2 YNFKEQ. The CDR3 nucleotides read TGTGCCAGCAGCCAGGTTAGCGGGGCGGATACGCAGTATTTT. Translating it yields CASSQVSGADTQYF.

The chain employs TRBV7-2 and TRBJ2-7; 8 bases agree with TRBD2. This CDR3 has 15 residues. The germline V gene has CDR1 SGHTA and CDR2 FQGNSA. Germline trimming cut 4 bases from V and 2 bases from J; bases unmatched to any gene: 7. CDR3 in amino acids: CASSYQRGSTYEQYF. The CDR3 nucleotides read TGTGCCAGCAGCTACCAGCGGGGGTCCACCTACGAGCAGTACTTC.

In DNA, the CDR3 is TGTGCCAGCGACACCCCGGACAGTCGAGATGGCTACACCTTC. Protein product: CASDTPDSRDGYTF. The chain is built from TRBV6-5 and TRBJ1-2, with D perhaps matching TRBD1 (6 bases). Deletions cut 8 bases from V and 6 bases from J, with 19 bases between. Per germline, CDR1 MNHEY and CDR2 SVGAGI. The CDR3 spans 14 residues.

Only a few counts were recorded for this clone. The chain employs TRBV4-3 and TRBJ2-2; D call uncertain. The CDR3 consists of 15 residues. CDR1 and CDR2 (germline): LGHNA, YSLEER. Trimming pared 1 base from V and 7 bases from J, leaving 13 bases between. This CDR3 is CASSQGARIGGELFF. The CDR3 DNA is TGCGCCAGCAGCCAAGGTGCGAGAATCGGCGGGGAGCTGTTTTTT.

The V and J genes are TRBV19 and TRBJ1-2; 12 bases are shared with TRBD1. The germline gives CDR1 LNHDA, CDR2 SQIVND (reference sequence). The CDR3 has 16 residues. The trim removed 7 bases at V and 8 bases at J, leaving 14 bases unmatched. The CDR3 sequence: CASTKGQGAARDGYTF. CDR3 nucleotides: TGTGCCAGTACTAAGGGACAGGGGGCAGCTCGGGACGGCTACACCTTC.

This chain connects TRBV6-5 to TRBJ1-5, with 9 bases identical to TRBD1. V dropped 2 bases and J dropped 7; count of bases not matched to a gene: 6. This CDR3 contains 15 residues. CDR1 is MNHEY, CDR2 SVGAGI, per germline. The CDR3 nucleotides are TGTGCCAGCAGTTACCGCGGGACAGGGACCCAGCCCCAGCATTTT. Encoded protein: CASSYRGTGTQPQHF.

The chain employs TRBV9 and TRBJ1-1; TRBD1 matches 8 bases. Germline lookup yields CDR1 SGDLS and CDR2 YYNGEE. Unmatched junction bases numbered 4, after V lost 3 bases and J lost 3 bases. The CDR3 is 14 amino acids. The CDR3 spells CASSETGEDTEAFF. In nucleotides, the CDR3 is TGTGCCAGCAGCGAGACAGGGGAGGACACTGAAGCTTTCTTT.

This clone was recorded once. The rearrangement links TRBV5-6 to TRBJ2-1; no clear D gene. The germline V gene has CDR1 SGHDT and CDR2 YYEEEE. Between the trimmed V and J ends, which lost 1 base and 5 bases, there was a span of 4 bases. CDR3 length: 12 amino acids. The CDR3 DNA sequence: TGTGCCAGCAGCTTGATTAACAATGAGCAGTTCTTC. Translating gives CASSLINNEQFF.

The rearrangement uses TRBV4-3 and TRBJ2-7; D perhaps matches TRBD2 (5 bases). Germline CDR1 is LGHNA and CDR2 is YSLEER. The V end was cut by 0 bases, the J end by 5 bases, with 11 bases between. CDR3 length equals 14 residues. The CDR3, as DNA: TGCGCCAGCAGCCAAGATCGGACTTTAAACGAGCAGTACTTC. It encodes CASSQDRTLNEQYF.

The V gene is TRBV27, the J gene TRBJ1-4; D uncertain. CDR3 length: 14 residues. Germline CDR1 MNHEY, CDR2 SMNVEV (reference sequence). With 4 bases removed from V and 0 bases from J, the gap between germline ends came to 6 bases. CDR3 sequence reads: CASSSSATNEKLFF. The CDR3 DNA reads TGTGCCAGCAGTTCTAGTGCAACTAATGAAAAACTGTTTTTT. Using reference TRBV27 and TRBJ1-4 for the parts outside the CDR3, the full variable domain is EAQVTQNPRYLITVTGKKLTVTCSQNMNHEYMSWYRQDPGLGLRQIYYSMNVEVTDKGDVPEGYKVSRKEKRNFPLILESPSPNQTSLYFCASSSSATNEKLFFGSGTQLSVL.

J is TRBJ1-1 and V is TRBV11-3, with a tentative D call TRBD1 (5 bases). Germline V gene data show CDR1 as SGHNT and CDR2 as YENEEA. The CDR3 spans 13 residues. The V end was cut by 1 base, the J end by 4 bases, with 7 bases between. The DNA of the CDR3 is TGTGCCAGCAGCTTAGGACAGAGCACTGAAGCTTTCTTT. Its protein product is CASSLGQSTEAFF.

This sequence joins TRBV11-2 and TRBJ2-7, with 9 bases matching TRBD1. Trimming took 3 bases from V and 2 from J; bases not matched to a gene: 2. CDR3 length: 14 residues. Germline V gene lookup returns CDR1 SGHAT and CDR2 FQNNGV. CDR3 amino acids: CASSFGQGTYEQYF. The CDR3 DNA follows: TGTGCCAGCAGCTTCGGACAGGGGACCTACGAGCAGTACTTC.